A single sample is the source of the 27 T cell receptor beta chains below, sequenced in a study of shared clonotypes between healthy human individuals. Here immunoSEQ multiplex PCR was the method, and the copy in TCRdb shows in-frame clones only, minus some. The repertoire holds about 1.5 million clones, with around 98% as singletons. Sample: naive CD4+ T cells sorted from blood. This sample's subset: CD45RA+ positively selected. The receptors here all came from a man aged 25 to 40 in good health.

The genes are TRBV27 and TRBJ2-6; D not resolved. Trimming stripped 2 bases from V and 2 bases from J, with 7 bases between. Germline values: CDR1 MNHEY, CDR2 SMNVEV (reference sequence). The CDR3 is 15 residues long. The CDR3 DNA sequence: TGTGCCAGCAGTTTAACTACTCCTGGGGCCAACGTCCTGACTTTC. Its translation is CASSLTTPGANVLTF.

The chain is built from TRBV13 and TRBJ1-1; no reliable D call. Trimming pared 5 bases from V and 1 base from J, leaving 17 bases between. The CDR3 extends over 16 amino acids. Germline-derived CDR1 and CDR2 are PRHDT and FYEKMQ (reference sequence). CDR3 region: CASSLRTAAPNTEAFF. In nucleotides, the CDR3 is TGTGCCAGCAGCCTTAGGACGGCTGCTCCGAACACTGAAGCTTTCTTT. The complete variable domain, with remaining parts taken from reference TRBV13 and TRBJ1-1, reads AAGVIQSPRHLIKEKRETATLKCYPIPRHDTVYWYQQGPGQDPQFLISFYEKMQSDKGSIPDRFSAQQFSDYHSELNMSSLELGDSALYFCASSLRTAAPNTEAFFGQGTRLTVV.

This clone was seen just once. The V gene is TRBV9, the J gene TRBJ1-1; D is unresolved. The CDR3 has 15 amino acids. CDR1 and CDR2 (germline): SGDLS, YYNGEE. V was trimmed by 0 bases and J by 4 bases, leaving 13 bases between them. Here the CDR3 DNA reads TGTGCCAGCAGCGTAGTCGGTTTAAGCAGCACTGAAGCTTTCTTT. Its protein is CASSVVGLSSTEAFF.

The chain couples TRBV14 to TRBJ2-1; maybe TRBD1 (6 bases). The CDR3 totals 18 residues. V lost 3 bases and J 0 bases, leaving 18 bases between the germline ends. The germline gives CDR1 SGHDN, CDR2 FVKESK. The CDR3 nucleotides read TGTGCCAGCAGCCACCGGACAGATATACAGAGCTCCTACAATGAGCAGTTCTTC. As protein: CASSHRTDIQSSYNEQFF. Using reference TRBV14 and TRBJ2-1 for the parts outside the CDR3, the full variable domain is EAGVTQFPSHSVIEKGQTVTLRCDPISGHDNLYWYRRVMGKEIKFLLHFVKESKQDESGMPNNRFLAERTGGTYSTLKVQPAELEDSGVYFCASSHRTDIQSSYNEQFFGPGTRLTVL.

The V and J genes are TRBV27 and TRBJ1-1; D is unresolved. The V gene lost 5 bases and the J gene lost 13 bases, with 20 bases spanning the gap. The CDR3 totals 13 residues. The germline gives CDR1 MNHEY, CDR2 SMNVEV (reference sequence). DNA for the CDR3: TGTGCCAGCAGTATAGTCGGCCCTACCGGGCTTTTCTTT. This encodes CASSIVGPTGLFF.

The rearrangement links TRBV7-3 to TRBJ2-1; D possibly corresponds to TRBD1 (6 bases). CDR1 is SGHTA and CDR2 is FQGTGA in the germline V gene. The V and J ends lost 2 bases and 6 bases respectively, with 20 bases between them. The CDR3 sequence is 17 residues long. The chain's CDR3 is CASSLGFLRQVGNEQFF. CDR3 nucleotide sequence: TGTGCCAGCAGCTTAGGGTTTCTCCGACAGGTTGGCAATGAGCAGTTCTTC.

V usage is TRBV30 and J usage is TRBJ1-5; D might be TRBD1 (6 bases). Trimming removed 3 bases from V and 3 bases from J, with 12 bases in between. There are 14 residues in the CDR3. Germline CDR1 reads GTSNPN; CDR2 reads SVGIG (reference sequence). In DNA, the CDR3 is TGTGCCTGGAGCGGGACAAGAACCAATCAGCCCCAGCATTTT. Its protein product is CAWSGTRTNQPQHF. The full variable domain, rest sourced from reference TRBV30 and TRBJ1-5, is SQTIHQWPATLVQPVGSPLSLECTVEGTSNPNLYWYRQAAGRGLQLLFYSVGIGQISSEVPQNLSASRPQDRQFILSSKKLLLSDSGFYLCAWSGTRTNQPQHFGDGTRLSIL.

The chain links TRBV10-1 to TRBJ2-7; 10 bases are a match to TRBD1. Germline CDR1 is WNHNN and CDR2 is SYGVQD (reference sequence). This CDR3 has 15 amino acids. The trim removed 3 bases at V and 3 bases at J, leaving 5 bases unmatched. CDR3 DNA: TGCGCCAGCAGTGACCCGGGACAGGGGATCTACGAGCAGTACTTC. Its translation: CASSDPGQGIYEQYF.

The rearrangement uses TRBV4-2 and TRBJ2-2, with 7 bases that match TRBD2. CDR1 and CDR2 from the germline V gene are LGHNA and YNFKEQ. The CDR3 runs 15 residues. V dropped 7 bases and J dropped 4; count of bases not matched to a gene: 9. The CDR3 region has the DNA TGTGCCAGCAAATCCCGGGAGGATCGCACCGGGGAGCTGTTTTTT. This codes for CASKSREDRTGELFF.

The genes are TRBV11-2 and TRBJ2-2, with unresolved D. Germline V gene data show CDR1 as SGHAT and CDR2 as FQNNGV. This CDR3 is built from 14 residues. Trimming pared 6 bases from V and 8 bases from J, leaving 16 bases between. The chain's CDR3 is CASSGLGPQGELFF. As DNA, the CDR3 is TGTGCCAGCAGTGGTTTAGGGCCCCAAGGGGAGCTGTTTTTT.

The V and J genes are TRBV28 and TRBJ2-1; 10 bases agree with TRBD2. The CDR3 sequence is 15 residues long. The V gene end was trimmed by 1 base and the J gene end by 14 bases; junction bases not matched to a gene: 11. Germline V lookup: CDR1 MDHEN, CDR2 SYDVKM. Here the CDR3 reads CASSLLGLAGVEKFF. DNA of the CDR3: TGTGCCAGCAGTTTATTGGGGCTAGCGGGAGTTGAAAAGTTCTTC.

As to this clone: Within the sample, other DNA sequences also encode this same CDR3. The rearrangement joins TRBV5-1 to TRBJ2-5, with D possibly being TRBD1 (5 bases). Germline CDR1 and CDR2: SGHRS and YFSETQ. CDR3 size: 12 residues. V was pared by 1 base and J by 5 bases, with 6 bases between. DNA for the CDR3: TGCGCCAGCAGCTTGCAGGGCGAGACCCAGTACTTC. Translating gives CASSLQGETQYF.

The CDR3 DNA is TGTGCCACCTCTGAGGGAGAGACCCAGTACTTC. The encoded protein is CATSEGETQYF. This chain links TRBV6-1 with TRBJ2-5; D perhaps matches TRBD2 (5 bases). CDR3 length: 11 amino acids. Germline V gives CDR1 MNHNS, CDR2 SASEGT. V was pared by 10 bases and J by 4 bases, with 10 bases between.

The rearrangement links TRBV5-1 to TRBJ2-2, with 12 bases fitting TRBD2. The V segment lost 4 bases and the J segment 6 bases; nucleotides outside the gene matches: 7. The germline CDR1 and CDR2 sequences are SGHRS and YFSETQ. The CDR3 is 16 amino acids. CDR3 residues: CASSKTSGRSAGELFF. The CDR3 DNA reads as TGCGCCAGCAGCAAGACTAGCGGGAGAAGTGCCGGGGAGCTGTTTTTT. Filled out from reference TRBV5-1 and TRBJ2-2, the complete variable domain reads KAGVTQTPRYLIKTRGQQVTLSCSPISGHRSVSWYQQTPGQGLQFLFEYFSETQRNKGNFPGRFSGRQFSNSRSEMNVSTLELGDSALYLCASSKTSGRSAGELFFGEGSRLTVL.

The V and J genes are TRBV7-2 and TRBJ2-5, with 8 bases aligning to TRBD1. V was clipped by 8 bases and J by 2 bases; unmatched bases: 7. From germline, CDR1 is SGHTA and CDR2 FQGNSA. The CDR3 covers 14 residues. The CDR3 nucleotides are TGTGCCAGCCAACGGGGGACAGGTCAAGAGACCCAGTACTTC. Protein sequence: CASQRGTGQETQYF.

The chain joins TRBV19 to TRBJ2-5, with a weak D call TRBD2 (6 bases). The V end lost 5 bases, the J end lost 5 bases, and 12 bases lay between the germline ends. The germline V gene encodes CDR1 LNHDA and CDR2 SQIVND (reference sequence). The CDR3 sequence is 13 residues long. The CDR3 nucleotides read TGTGCCAGTAGTTGGGGGGTTTGGGAGACCCAGTACTTC. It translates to CASSWGVWETQYF.

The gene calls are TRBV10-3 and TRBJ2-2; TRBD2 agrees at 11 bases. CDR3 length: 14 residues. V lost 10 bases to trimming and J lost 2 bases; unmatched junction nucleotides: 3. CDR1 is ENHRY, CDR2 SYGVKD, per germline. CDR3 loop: CATGLAGNTGELFF. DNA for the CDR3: TGTGCCACCGGACTAGCGGGCAACACCGGGGAGCTGTTTTTT.

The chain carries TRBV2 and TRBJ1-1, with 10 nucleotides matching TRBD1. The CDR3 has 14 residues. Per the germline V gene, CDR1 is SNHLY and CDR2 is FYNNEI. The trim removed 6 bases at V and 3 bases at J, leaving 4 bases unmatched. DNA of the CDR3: TGTGCCAGCAGGACAGGGGGCCGGGACACTGAAGCTTTCTTT. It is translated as CASRTGGRDTEAFF.

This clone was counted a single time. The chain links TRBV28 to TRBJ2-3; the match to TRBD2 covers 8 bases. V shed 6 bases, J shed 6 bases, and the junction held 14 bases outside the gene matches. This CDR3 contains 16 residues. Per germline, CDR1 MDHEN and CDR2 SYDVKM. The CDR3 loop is CASSPPWREVSDTQYF. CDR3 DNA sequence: TGTGCCAGCAGCCCTCCTTGGCGGGAGGTTAGCGATACGCAGTATTTT. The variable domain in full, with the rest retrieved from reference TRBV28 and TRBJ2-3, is DVKVTQSSRYLVKRTGEKVFLECVQDMDHENMFWYRQDPGLGLRLIYFSYDVKMKEKGDIPEGYSVSREKKERFSLILESASTNQTSMYLCASSPPWREVSDTQYFGPGTRLTVL.

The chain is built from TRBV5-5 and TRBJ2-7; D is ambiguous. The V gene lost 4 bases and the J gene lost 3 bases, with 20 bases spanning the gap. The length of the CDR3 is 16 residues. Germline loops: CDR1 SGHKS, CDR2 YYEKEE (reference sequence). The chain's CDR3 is CASSPIIRDIDYEQYF. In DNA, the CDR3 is TGTGCCAGCAGCCCGATAATTCGTGATATTGACTACGAGCAGTACTTC.

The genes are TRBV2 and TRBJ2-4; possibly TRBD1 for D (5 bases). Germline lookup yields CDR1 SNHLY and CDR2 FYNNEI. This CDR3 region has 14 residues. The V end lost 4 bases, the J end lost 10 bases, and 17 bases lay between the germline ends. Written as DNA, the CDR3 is TGTGCCAGCAGTGTCCTAGACAGTGGAAGTATTCAGTACTTC. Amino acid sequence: CASSVLDSGSIQYF.

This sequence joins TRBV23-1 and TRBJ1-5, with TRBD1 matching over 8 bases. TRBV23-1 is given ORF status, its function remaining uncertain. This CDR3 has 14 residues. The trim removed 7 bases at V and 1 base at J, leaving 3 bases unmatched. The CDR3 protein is CASTDRASNQPQHF. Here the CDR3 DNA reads TGCGCCAGCACGGACAGGGCGAGCAATCAGCCCCAGCATTTT.

CDR3 amino acids: CASIQEDGYGELFF. In DNA, the CDR3 is TGTGCCAGCATCCAAGAGGACGGATACGGGGAGCTGTTTTTT. The V gene is TRBV28, the J gene TRBJ2-2, with D uncertain. Trimming took off 7 bases at V and 7 bases at J, with 16 bases between the two ends. CDR3 size: 14 residues. CDR1 is MDHEN and CDR2 is SYDVKM in the germline V gene.

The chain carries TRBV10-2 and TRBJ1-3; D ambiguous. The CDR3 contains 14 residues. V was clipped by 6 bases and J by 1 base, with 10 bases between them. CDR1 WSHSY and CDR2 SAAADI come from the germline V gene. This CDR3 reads CASRIGISGNTIYF. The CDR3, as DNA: TGCGCCAGCAGAATAGGGATATCTGGAAACACCATATATTTT.

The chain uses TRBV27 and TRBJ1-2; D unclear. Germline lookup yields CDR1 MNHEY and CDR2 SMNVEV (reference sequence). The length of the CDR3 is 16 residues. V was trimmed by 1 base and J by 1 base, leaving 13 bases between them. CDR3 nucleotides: TGTGCCAGCAGTTTATATGCGGCAGAATTTAACTATGGCTACACCTTC. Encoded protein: CASSLYAAEFNYGYTF.

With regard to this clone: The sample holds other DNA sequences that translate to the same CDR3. As DNA, the CDR3 is TGTGCCTGGAGTGTAGGGGTTGGCTACACCTTC. It codes for CAWSVGVGYTF. The chain is built from TRBV30 and TRBJ1-2; tentative D call: TRBD1 (5 bases). V gave up 0 bases and J gave up 7 bases, with 6 bases separating them. The length of the CDR3 is 11 residues. In germline, CDR1 is GTSNPN, CDR2 SVGIG (reference sequence).

Here the CDR3 DNA reads TGTGCCATCAGAACCGGGTTGCGAACTGAAGCTTTCTTT. This sequence encodes CAIRTGLRTEAFF. J is TRBJ1-1 and V is TRBV10-3; D not resolved. Germline V gene lookup returns CDR1 ENHRY and CDR2 SYGVKD. The CDR3 is 13 amino acids. The ends were cut back, 6 bases at V and 5 bases at J, with 13 bases in the middle.